Following are 13 T cell receptor beta chains from one sample sequenced in a study of T-cell reconstitution after alpha-beta-depleted transplantation in children. Researchers prepared the TCRbeta library using unique molecular identifiers, the study reports. TCRdb itself ran the PCR reads through MiXCR, one entry per CDR3 protein. The top ten clones hold less than 15% of a sample with about 580,000 distinct CDR3 sequences, 23% of them seen once. The sequencing here drew on PBMCs, mostly from graft donor cells, taken 360 days after TCRalphabeta/CD19-depleted stem cell transplant. All receptors derive from a boy in the first two years of life who had a stem cell transplant for acute myeloid leukemia, so the T cells may come from the graft donor.

The chain combines TRBV20-1 with TRBJ1-5, with a possible D match to TRBD1 (6 bases). This CDR3 comprises 14 residues. Germline values: CDR1 DFQATT, CDR2 SNEGSKA (reference sequence). With 2 bases removed from V and 5 bases from J, the gap between germline ends came to 13 bases. The CDR3 here is CSARPWGRDQPQHF. The CDR3 DNA reads as TGCAGTGCTAGACCTTGGGGGCGGGATCAGCCCCAGCATTTT.

This clonotype was detected only a few times. V usage is TRBV11-2 and J usage is TRBJ2-1; 10 bases line up with TRBD1. CDR3 length: 15 amino acids. V was pared by 2 bases and J by 6 bases, with 4 bases of the junction left unmatched. The V gene's germline CDR1 is SGHAT and CDR2 FQNNGV. For the CDR3, the DNA is TGTGCCAGCAGCTTATGGGACAGGGGCGCCAATGAGCAGTTCTTC. Its protein is CASSLWDRGANEQFF.

There are many counts of this clonotype. The chain carries TRBV6-1 and TRBJ2-4; 8 nucleotides match TRBD2. The ends lost 7 bases at V and 5 bases at J; junction bases unmatched: 4. This CDR3 region has 13 residues. The germline gives CDR1 MNHNS, CDR2 SASEGT. The CDR3 region is CASKMRGENIQYF. In DNA form, the CDR3 reads TGTGCCAGCAAGATGCGGGGGGAAAACATTCAGTACTTC.

This chain links TRBV15 with TRBJ2-5; D is unclear. There are 13 residues in the CDR3. V lost 4 bases, J lost 5 bases, and 11 bases lay in between. Germline-derived CDR1 and CDR2 are LNHNV and YYDKDF (reference sequence). CDR3 region: CATSIGNRETQYF. CDR3 coding DNA: TGTGCCACCAGCATTGGGAACCGGGAGACCCAGTACTTC.

The J gene is TRBJ2-1, the V gene TRBV7-3, with 10 bases aligning to TRBD2. Germline CDR1 reads SGHTA; CDR2 reads FQGTGA. V shed 0 bases, J shed 7 bases, and the junction held 6 bases outside the gene matches. The CDR3 is 16 amino acids. CDR3 DNA sequence: TGTGCCAGCAGCTTAACTTCCAGCGGGGGGGTGAATGAGCAGTTCTTC. Translated, it gives CASSLTSSGGVNEQFF.

The chain links TRBV4-3 to TRBJ2-1; TRBD1 matches at 7 bases. Per germline, CDR1 LGHNA and CDR2 YSLEER. The CDR3 covers 16 residues. V shed 4 bases and J 0 bases; nucleotides not matched to a gene: 6. The CDR3 nucleotides read TGCGCCAGCAGCCCCCTGGGGACAGCCTCCTACAATGAGCAGTTCTTC. It specifies CASSPLGTASYNEQFF.

This clonotype was seen ten or more times. The chain employs TRBV2 and TRBJ2-5; no firm D call. The length of the CDR3 is 13 residues. V was shortened by 4 bases and J by 5 bases, with 11 bases between the two germline ends. Germline lookup yields CDR1 SNHLY and CDR2 FYNNEI. The CDR3 coding sequence is TGTGCCAGCAGTGCCCAAAGCAGGGAGACCCAGTACTTC. Translating gives CASSAQSRETQYF.

This clonotype was picked up many times. The CDR3 sequence is CASSFEYYEQYF. Written as DNA, the CDR3 is TGTGCCAGCAGTTTTGAGTACTACGAGCAGTACTTC. The chain employs TRBV12-3 or TRBV12-4 and TRBJ2-7, with D hard to call. Trimming pared 3 bases from V and 3 bases from J, leaving 6 bases between. The CDR3 runs 12 residues.

This clonotype was recorded a few times. The gene calls are TRBV7-3 and TRBJ2-1; 10 bases line up with TRBD2. The J segment lost 2 bases and the V segment lost 3 bases, leaving 4 bases of the junction unmatched. CDR3 size: 16 residues. Germline-derived CDR1 and CDR2 are SGHTA and FQGTGA. CDR3 in amino acids: CASSFLAGAPYNEQFF. The DNA of the CDR3 is TGTGCCAGCAGCTTCCTAGCGGGGGCCCCCTACAATGAGCAGTTCTTC.

This clonotype came up many times. V and J are TRBV7-9 and TRBJ2-1; 8 nucleotides match TRBD2. Per the germline V gene, CDR1 is SEHNR and CDR2 is FQNEAQ (reference sequence). V lost 4 bases to trimming and J lost 0 bases; unmatched junction nucleotides: 5. This CDR3 has 16 residues. For the CDR3, the DNA is TGTGCCAGCAGCTCCAAACTAGCGGACTCCTACAATGAGCAGTTCTTC. It encodes CASSSKLADSYNEQFF.

This clonotype was seen a few times. V gene TRBV7-2 combines with J gene TRBJ2-1; possibly TRBD2 for D (6 bases). CDR1 is SGHTA and CDR2 is FQGNSA in the germline V gene. Trimming removed 6 bases from V and 4 bases from J, with 19 bases in between. This CDR3 is 16 amino acids long. The CDR3 sequence: CASRIGGSFPYNEQFF. CDR3 in DNA: TGTGCCAGCAGGATCGGGGGTAGCTTCCCTTACAATGAGCAGTTCTTC.

This clonotype has more than one count but fewer than ten. The genes are TRBV20-1 and TRBJ2-3; 12 bases agree with TRBD2. J was trimmed by 5 bases and V by 6 bases; bases with no gene match: 30. Germline lookup yields CDR1 DFQATT and CDR2 SNEGSKA (reference sequence). The CDR3 is 22 residues long. CDR3 region: CSATPGPRGLAGGLGLVDTQYF. CDR3 nucleotide sequence: TGCAGTGCCACCCCAGGTCCCCGGGGGCTAGCGGGGGGGCTTGGTTTAGTAGATACGCAGTATTTT.

There are many counts of this clonotype. The chain uses TRBV12-3 or TRBV12-4 and TRBJ2-5; D is perhaps TRBD2 (5 bases). Trimming pared 8 bases from V and 5 bases from J, leaving 12 bases between. This CDR3 is 12 amino acids long. The CDR3 region is CASSGEWETQYF. The DNA for the CDR3 is TGTGCCAGCTCCGGGGAATGGGAGACCCAGTACTTC.